The 21 T cell receptor beta chains listed next were all sequenced from one sample in a study of blood T cell repertoires in COVID-19. Profiling relied on immunoSEQ multiplex PCR, and the TCRdb table lists in-frame clones only, not all of them. The sample records more than 300,000 clones, about four fifths being singletons. Sequences were obtained from PBMCs or T cells enriched from blood (not recorded which). Source of these receptors: a woman aged 45-65 years who had recovered from COVID-19.

There are a few counts of this clone. This chain uses TRBV29-1 with TRBJ2-5; 9 bases are shared with TRBD2. The CDR3 totals 15 residues. After removal of 6 bases from V and 5 bases from J, the junction contained 13 bases not matched to a gene. The germline gives CDR1 SQVTM, CDR2 ANQGSEA. CDR3 loop: CSVALMREGRETQYF. In DNA form, the CDR3 reads TGCAGCGTCGCTCTTATGCGGGAGGGCCGCGAGACCCAGTACTTC.

This chain links TRBV12-3 or TRBV12-4 with TRBJ2-1; TRBD2 might be the D (5 bases). This CDR3 is built from 11 residues. The ends were cut back, 5 bases at V and 10 bases at J, with 9 bases in the middle. The CDR3 DNA reads as TGTGCCAGCAGTCGGCCGGGAGAGCAGTTCTTC. This encodes CASSRPGEQFF.

The chain joins TRBV19 to TRBJ1-1; D is uncertain. Trimming left V 6 bases short and J 1 base short, with 9 bases between. Germline V gene data show CDR1 as LNHDA and CDR2 as SQIVND (reference sequence). The CDR3 loop spans 13 amino acids. The CDR3 spells CASRQTRNTEAFF. The CDR3 region has the DNA TGTGCCAGTAGACAGACACGGAACACTGAAGCTTTCTTT.

A single count supports this clone. This sequence joins TRBV6-5 and TRBJ2-1; 7 nucleotides align to TRBD1. Germline assignment: CDR1 MNHEY and CDR2 SVGAGI. This CDR3 contains 14 residues. V dropped 6 bases and J dropped 8; count of bases not matched to a gene: 10. The CDR3 DNA reads as TGTGCCAGCAGCTCACCCCGACAGGGCTATGAGCAGTTCTTC. It yields the protein CASSSPRQGYEQFF.

This clone was counted between two and nine times. V is TRBV12-3 or TRBV12-4 and J is TRBJ1-3; no clear D. V was clipped by 6 bases and J by 2 bases, with 8 bases between them. This CDR3 contains 13 residues. CDR3 coding DNA: TGTGCCAGCAGCCGGCAGGCTGGAAACACCATATATTTT. This sequence encodes CASSRQAGNTIYF.

V gene TRBV5-1 combines with J gene TRBJ1-1, with TRBD1 as a possible D gene (6 bases). The V and J ends lost 7 bases and 3 bases respectively, with 10 bases between them. This CDR3 comprises 12 residues. Per the germline V gene, CDR1 is SGHRS and CDR2 is YFSETQ. CDR3 in DNA: TGCGCCAGCGGGTCAGGGGACACTGAAGCTTTCTTT. Its protein product is CASGSGDTEAFF.

This clone occurred once. This sequence joins TRBV4-3 and TRBJ1-2; the D gene is possibly TRBD1 (5 bases). V dropped 8 bases and J dropped 2 bases, with 12 bases sitting between them. CDR3 length equals 13 residues. The germline CDR1 and CDR2 sequences are LGHNA and YSLEER. The CDR3 DNA reads as TGCGCCAGCGCGGAGCGACAGAACTATGGCTACACCTTC. The encoded protein is CASAERQNYGYTF.

The chain links TRBV5-3 to TRBJ2-7, with TRBD2 matching 12 bases. TRBV5-3 is treated as an ORF (open reading frame) with a function not yet certain. With 3 bases clipped from V and 5 bases from J, the junction kept 3 bases outside the gene matches. The length of the CDR3 is 14 residues. CDR3 nucleotide sequence: TGTGCCAGAAGCTCCGGACTAGCGGGGAACGAGCAGTACTTC. Translation: CARSSGLAGNEQYF.

This clone appeared a single time. The V call is TRBV9, the J call TRBJ2-3; 8 bases agree with TRBD1. Germline CDR1 SGDLS, CDR2 YYNGEE. The CDR3 extends over 16 amino acids. Unmatched junction bases numbered 8, after V lost 0 bases and J lost 5 bases. This chain's CDR3 is CASSVGSRGHGDTQYF. The CDR3 coding sequence is TGTGCCAGCAGCGTAGGGTCCAGGGGGCATGGAGATACGCAGTATTTT.

The genes are TRBV14 and TRBJ2-3, with no clear D. This CDR3 has 15 residues. Trimming shortened V by 0 bases and J by 0 bases, and 7 bases separated the two germline ends. In germline, CDR1 is SGHDN, CDR2 FVKESK. The CDR3 DNA is TGTGCCAGCAGCCAAGAGGAGATGAGCACAGATACGCAGTATTTT. This translates into CASSQEEMSTDTQYF.

This chain links TRBV30 with TRBJ1-2; D ambiguous. Germline loops: CDR1 GTSNPN, CDR2 SVGIG (reference sequence). V was clipped by 1 base and J by 4 bases, with 7 bases between them. The CDR3 loop spans 12 amino acids. The CDR3: CAWSGAIYGYTF. CDR3 DNA sequence: TGTGCCTGGAGTGGCGCAATCTATGGCTACACCTTC.

The chain is built from TRBV12-3 or TRBV12-4 and TRBJ2-1; the match to TRBD1 covers 10 bases. The length of the CDR3 is 12 residues. With V trimmed by 4 bases and J by 14 bases, 5 bases remained unmatched. For the CDR3, the DNA is TGTGCCAGCAGTTCAACGGGGACAGGGGAGTTCTTC. Translated: CASSSTGTGEFF.

This clone was recorded only once. The rearrangement uses TRBV27 and TRBJ2-2; tentatively, D is TRBD1 (5 bases). CDR1 MNHEY and CDR2 SMNVEV come from the germline V gene (reference sequence). The CDR3 spans 13 residues. Trimming pared 2 bases from V and 4 bases from J, leaving 5 bases between. CDR3 DNA: TGTGCCAGCAGTTTAGACAGCACCGGGGAGCTGTTTTTT. It yields the protein CASSLDSTGELFF.

The chain combines TRBV9 with TRBJ1-1; D ambiguous. Germline values: CDR1 SGDLS, CDR2 YYNGEE. The CDR3 is 14 residues long. With 4 bases removed from V and 1 base from J, the gap between germline ends came to 11 bases. The CDR3 is CASSYSGKNTEAFF. The CDR3 DNA follows: TGTGCCAGCAGCTATTCAGGCAAGAACACTGAAGCTTTCTTT.

This chain uses TRBV6-5 with TRBJ1-1; D is unclear. V gave up 8 bases and J gave up 1 base, with 5 bases separating them. Germline V gene data show CDR1 as MNHEY and CDR2 as SVGAGI. The CDR3 is made up of 11 amino acids. The DNA of the CDR3 is TGTGCCAGCGAGGCGAACACTGAAGCTTTCTTT. It is translated as CASEANTEAFF.

The rearrangement joins TRBV7-3 to TRBJ2-3; TRBD2 is a possible D gene (6 bases). The CDR3 is 15 residues long. The V and J ends lost 0 bases and 6 bases respectively, with 13 bases between them. Germline loops: CDR1 SGHTA, CDR2 FQGTGA. This CDR3 reads CASSLTGLARDTQYF. The CDR3 DNA reads as TGTGCCAGCAGCTTAACTGGGCTAGCGCGTGATACGCAGTATTTT.

The rearrangement links TRBV5-4 to TRBJ2-7; 11 nucleotides agree with TRBD2. This CDR3 is built from 15 residues. The junction had 2 bases not matched to a gene; V was cut back by 0 bases and J by 3 bases. Germline CDR1 reads SGHNT; CDR2 reads YYREEE (reference sequence). CDR3 in DNA: TGTGCCAGCAGCTTGGGGGGACTAGCGGACTACGAGCAGTACTTC. Translating it yields CASSLGGLADYEQYF. Full variable domain (remainder filled in from reference TRBV5-4 and TRBJ2-7): ETGVTQSPTHLIKTRGQQVTLRCSSQSGHNTVSWYQQALGQGPQFIFQYYREEENGRGNFPPRFSGLQFPNYSSELNVNALELDDSALYLCASSLGGLADYEQYFGPGTRLTVT.

The rearrangement joins TRBV28 to TRBJ1-2, with 9 bases lining up with TRBD1. The CDR3 runs 13 residues. CDR1 is MDHEN, CDR2 SYDVKM, per germline. Germline trimming cut 7 bases from V and 4 bases from J; bases unmatched to any gene: 4. The CDR3 region has the DNA TGTGCCAGCATCACAGGGGGCGGCTATGGCTACACCTTC. Translating gives CASITGGGYGYTF.

The V call is TRBV5-3, the J call TRBJ1-2, with 9 bases lining up with TRBD1. TRBV5-3 is flagged as an ORF with uncertain function. The length of the CDR3 is 16 residues. Trimming took 4 bases from V and 5 from J; bases not matched to a gene: 12. CDR3 DNA: TGTGCCAGAAGCCCTGGGACAGGGAAAGAGAAGTATGGCTACACCTTC. Translating gives CARSPGTGKEKYGYTF.

This chain connects TRBV12-3 or TRBV12-4 to TRBJ2-7; 7 bases are shared with TRBD2. CDR3 length equals 12 residues. J was trimmed by 4 bases and V by 6 bases; bases with no gene match: 3. The CDR3 DNA reads TGTGCCAGCAGCGGGACTACATACGAGCAGTACTTC. Its protein is CASSGTTYEQYF.

This clone was seen a few times. The chain recombines TRBV28 with TRBJ1-1; D is possibly TRBD1 (6 bases). V dropped 2 bases and J dropped 2 bases, with 12 bases sitting between them. The germline CDR1 and CDR2 sequences are MDHEN and SYDVKM. The CDR3 runs to 15 residues. The CDR3 loop is CASSLQGRINTEAFF. CDR3 bases: TGTGCCAGCAGTTTACAGGGGCGGATAAACACTGAAGCTTTCTTT. Full variable domain (missing parts from reference TRBV28 and TRBJ1-1): DVKVTQSSRYLVKRTGEKVFLECVQDMDHENMFWYRQDPGLGLRLIYFSYDVKMKEKGDIPEGYSVSREKKERFSLILESASTNQTSMYLCASSLQGRINTEAFFGQGTRLTVV.